The clone carrying this T cell receptor beta chain has a handful of counts. This sample is drawn from a study of blood T cell repertoires in COVID-19. On the study more broadly: The study drew acute and convalescent COVID-19 samples from the United States, Italy and Spain. In each case, the material was cDNA or gDNA derived from T cells, B-cell-depleted T cells, or PBMCs.

Germline V gene lookup returns CDR1 SQVTM and CDR2 ANQGSEA. V lost 3 bases, J lost 8 bases, and 7 bases stayed unmatched. The CDR3 runs to 14 residues. The table came from immunoSEQ multiplex PCR; TCRdb's copy has only in-frame clones and leaves some out. The repertoire holds hundreds of thousands of clones, with around nine tenths as singletons. Input material: peripheral blood. The chain is built from TRBV29-1 and TRBJ1-4, with 9 bases lining up with TRBD1. The sequence was collected from a woman aged 25-40 years with COVID-19, enrolled during active disease. The CDR3 DNA reads as TGCAGCGTTGAGCACAGGGGGCATGGGGAAAAACTGTTTTTT. As protein: CSVEHRGHGEKLFF.